The next 7 T cell receptor beta chains were all read from a single sample in a study of shared clonotypes between healthy human individuals (dated by TCRdb to about 2020). The library was built by means of the immunoSEQ multiplex PCR assay. TCRdb limited this immuneACCESS table to in-frame rearrangements with V and J called. A share of clones is missing; checked studies link under half to unresolved V genes, and the rest is unexplained. For this sample the table gives about 600,000 clones, of which around 76% were detected only once. The ten biggest clones cover more than 10% of the sample. Input material: PBMCs. Receptor source: a woman between 40 and 50 years old in good health. Some clones in this sample may be carry-over from other donors' samples.

The chain joins TRBV11-2 to TRBJ2-3; D remains unclear. The length of the CDR3 is 11 residues. V was trimmed by 4 bases and J by 2 bases, leaving 1 base between them. Per the germline V gene, CDR1 is SGHAT and CDR2 is FQNNGV. CDR3 amino acids: CASSSTDTQYF. CDR3 DNA: TGTGCCAGCAGCTCCACAGATACGCAGTATTTT.

The CDR3 nucleotides are TGCGCCAGCAGCATCGGACAGGGCCTTAATCAGCCCCAGCATTTT. Protein sequence: CASSIGQGLNQPQHF. The J gene is TRBJ1-5, the V gene TRBV5-1; TRBD1 matches 8 bases. V lost 4 bases to trimming and J lost 4 bases; unmatched junction nucleotides: 7. The CDR3 is made up of 15 amino acids. Germline V gene lookup returns CDR1 SGHRS and CDR2 YFSETQ.

This clone was observed at least ten times. Other DNA variants within this sample encode the same CDR3. This rearrangement joins TRBV30 to TRBJ1-1, with TRBD1 matching over 9 bases. V dropped 8 bases and J dropped 6; count of bases not matched to a gene: 10. Germline CDR1 and CDR2: GTSNPN and SVGIG (reference sequence). This CDR3 spans 13 amino acids. This CDR3 is CARNAQGASEAFF. The CDR3 DNA sequence: TGTGCCCGAAACGCACAGGGGGCGTCTGAAGCTTTCTTT.

This chain joins TRBV5-1 and TRBJ2-7, with D tentatively TRBD1 (6 bases). CDR3 length: 13 residues. CDR1 and CDR2 from the germline V gene are SGHRS and YFSETQ. V lost 2 bases, J lost 3 bases, and 9 bases lay in between. CDR3 protein: CASSFGTNYEQYF. The CDR3 DNA reads TGCGCCAGCAGCTTCGGGACAAACTACGAGCAGTACTTC.

The J gene is TRBJ2-7, the V gene TRBV19; D is perhaps TRBD1 (5 bases). Germline CDR1 is LNHDA and CDR2 is SQIVND (reference sequence). Trimming removed 10 bases from V and 3 bases from J, with 16 bases in between. This CDR3 comprises 13 residues. CDR3 bases: TGTGCCATTGTACATACTGACAGCTACGAGCAGTACTTC. Its translation is CAIVHTDSYEQYF.

The chain uses TRBV27 and TRBJ2-5, with D perhaps given as TRBD1 or TRBD2 (5 bases each). Germline V gives CDR1 MNHEY, CDR2 SMNVEV (reference sequence). Trimming shortened V by 5 bases and J by 7 bases, and 11 bases separated the two germline ends. The CDR3 is made up of 12 amino acids. The CDR3 bases are TGTGCCAGCAGTCGGGACCGGGGGACCCAGTACTTC. This gives the protein CASSRDRGTQYF.

This clone is a singleton in its sample. V usage is TRBV28 and J usage is TRBJ1-5; D is possibly TRBD1 (5 bases). This CDR3 has 15 amino acids. Between the trimmed V and J ends, which lost 8 bases and 0 bases, there was a span of 14 bases. Per the germline V gene, CDR1 is MDHEN and CDR2 is SYDVKM. The CDR3 DNA is TGTGCCAGCCGACAGAGGGGTTATAGCAATCAGCCCCAGCATTTT. Translating it yields CASRQRGYSNQPQHF.